The rows below give T cell receptor beta chains drawn from one sample of a study of CD8 T cells in Susac syndrome. TCRdb reanalysed the immunoSEQ multiplex PCR reads using MiXCR and keeps one entry per CDR3 protein. The sample lists 100,000 to 150,000 distinct CDR3 sequences, roughly 93% occurring once. Sequencing was performed on CD8+ T cells from PBMCs. Receptors were obtained from a human donor with multiple sclerosis. Each CDR3 is given with its conserved first and last residue. Fields, in order: clone size, J gene, D gene, V gene, CDR3 DNA, CDR3 protein. D genes are given only for firm matches. A clone size is listed for some rows: how often the clone was seen (once, few, many), or a class if it is expanded.

. | TRBJ2-3 | TRBD2 | TRBV18 | TGTGCCAGCTCACCGGACAGCGGGGGGGCTACAGATACGCAGTATTTT | CASSPDSGGATDTQYF
once | TRBJ2-7 | TRBD1 | TRBV11-2 | TGTGCCAGCAGGCCCGGGACAGGGGCCCCCTACGAGCAGTACTTC | CASRPGTGAPYEQYF
. | TRBJ2-2 | TRBD2 | TRBV6-6 | TGTGCCAGCAGTCCGGGACTAGCGTCCGGGGAGCTGTTTTTT | CASSPGLASGELFF
. | TRBJ1-5 | TRBD1 | TRBV12-5 | TGTGCTAGTGGTTCGACAGGGCTCAATCAGCCCCAGCATTTT | CASGSTGLNQPQHF
. | TRBJ2-5 | . | TRBV20-1 | TGCAGTGCCAGTAGTCCGGACCAAGAGACCCAGTACTTC | CSASSPDQETQYF
. | TRBJ1-1 | . | TRBV19 | TGTGCCACCCAGATGGGCAACACTGAAGCTTTCTTT | CATQMGNTEAFF
. | TRBJ1-6 | TRBD1 | TRBV2 | TGTGCCAGCACCAAGACAGGGGACTATAATTCACCCCTCCACTTT | CASTKTGDYNSPLHF
. | TRBJ2-3 | . | TRBV6-4 | TGTGCCAGCAGCGCCGGGACTAGCACAGATACGCAGTATTTT | CASSAGTSTDTQYF
. | TRBJ1-3 | . | TRBV29-1 | TGCAGCGTTACACAGGCGAGGGCTGGAAACACCATATATTTT | CSVTQARAGNTIYF
. | TRBJ2-7 | . | TRBV5-1 | TGCGCCAGCAGCTTGGAAGGGGTTGAGCAGTACTTC | CASSLEGVEQYF
. | TRBJ2-1 | TRBD2 | TRBV5-1 | TGCGCCAGCAGCTTAGCGGGGGGGCTTAATGAGCAGTTCTTC | CASSLAGGLNEQFF
. | TRBJ1-5 | TRBD1 | TRBV27 | TGTGCCAGCAGTCCCCGCGAATTCAGGGGGAGGCCCCAGCATTTT | CASSPREFRGRPQHF
once | TRBJ1-4 | . | TRBV20-1 | TGCAGTGCTAGTTCCGAACTGAGGACTAATGAAAAACTGTTTTTT | CSASSELRTNEKLFF
few | TRBJ2-5 | . | TRBV6-2/TRBV6-3 | TGTGCCAGCAGTACCGAAGGACAGACCCAGTACTTC | CASSTEGQTQYF
. | TRBJ1-1 | . | TRBV5-4 | TGTGCCAGCAGCTTGGGCAGGAGGTGGGGAAACACTGAAGCTTTCTTT | CASSLGRRWGNTEAFF
. | TRBJ1-1 | . | TRBV9 | TGTGCCAGCAGCGTAGAATCAGCGGGCCACACTGAAGCTTTCTTT | CASSVESAGHTEAFF
. | TRBJ2-2 | . | TRBV6-5 | TGTGCCAGCAGTTACCGTGGCACCGGGGAGCTGTTTTTT | CASSYRGTGELFF
. | TRBJ1-2 | . | TRBV5-6 | TGTGCCAGCAGCTTGGACTCCCAGTTCTATGGCTACACCTTC | CASSLDSQFYGYTF
. | TRBJ1-1 | . | TRBV27 | TGTGCCAGCAGTTCCCTTGGGAACACTGAAGCTTTCTTT | CASSSLGNTEAFF
. | TRBJ2-2 | . | TRBV9 | TGTGCCAGCAGCGTAGGACTAGGGCCCCTTCGGGGCGGGGAGCTGTTTTTT | CASSVGLGPLRGGELFF
. | TRBJ2-3 | TRBD2 | TRBV7-3 | TGTGCCAGCAGCTTAATAGCGGGGGGTTTCGATACGCAGTATTTT | CASSLIAGGFDTQYF
. | TRBJ2-1 | . | TRBV12-3/TRBV12-4 | TGTGCCAGCAGCGTAGGATACCCCACCTACAATGAGCAGTTCTTC | CASSVGYPTYNEQFF
. | TRBJ2-1 | . | TRBV24-1 | TGTGCCACCAGTGATTTGGAGGTTTCCTACAATGAGCAGTTCTTC | CATSDLEVSYNEQFF
. | TRBJ1-1 | TRBD1 | TRBV27 | TGTGCCAGCAGTTATGGGACAGGGGGCGGTAACACTGAAGCTTTCTTT | CASSYGTGGGNTEAFF
. | TRBJ2-1 | . | TRBV12-3/TRBV12-4 | TGTGCCACCAGGGGGGCCTTGGATGAGCAGTTCTTC | CATRGALDEQFF
. | TRBJ2-7 | . | TRBV3-1 | TGTGCCAGCAGCCAAGATCTCCCTGACGAGCAGTACTTC | CASSQDLPDEQYF
. | TRBJ1-2 | TRBD1 | TRBV5-1 | TGCGCCAGCAGCTGGGACAGTTTCCTCTATGGCTACACCTTC | CASSWDSFLYGYTF
. | TRBJ2-2 | . | TRBV11-2 | TGTGCCAGCAGCTTAGTGGCAGGGTTAGGGGACACCGGGGAGCTGTTTTTT | CASSLVAGLGDTGELFF
. | TRBJ2-5 | . | TRBV29-1 | TGCAGCGTGGAGGGACAGAGAGAGATAGAGACCCAGTACTTC | CSVEGQREIETQYF
once | TRBJ2-7 | TRBD2 | TRBV7-9 | TGTGCCAGCAGCTCCACCGGACTAGCTGGGGAGCAGTACTTC | CASSSTGLAGEQYF
. | TRBJ2-7 | TRBD1 | TRBV27 | TGTGCCAGCAGGTTTGGTAGGACAGGGGGCGCGTACGAGCAGTACTTC | CASRFGRTGGAYEQYF
few | TRBJ2-7 | TRBD2 | TRBV29-1 | TGCAGCGTTGAAGACGGGGGGGAGACCTACGAGCAGTACTTC | CSVEDGGETYEQYF
. | TRBJ2-7 | . | TRBV18 | TGTGCCAGCGTCCCCGGGTCCCCACCTGAGGTCTACGAGCAGTACTTC | CASVPGSPPEVYEQYF
. | TRBJ2-2 | TRBD1 | TRBV19 | TGTGCCAGTAGCCTTCTCAGGGGGCCGGCCGGGGAGCTGTTTTTT | CASSLLRGPAGELFF
few | TRBJ2-3 | . | TRBV29-1 | TGCAGCGTTGAGGGGCAGGGATACACAGATACGCAGTATTTT | CSVEGQGYTDTQYF
. | TRBJ2-1 | . | TRBV5-1 | TGCGCCAGCAGCTTACAGGGCGATGAGCAGTTCTTC | CASSLQGDEQFF
. | TRBJ2-5 | . | TRBV4-1 | TGCGCCAGCAGCCCCGGCGAGACAGTCTTCGTTCGAGAGACCCAGTACTTC | CASSPGETVFVRETQYF
. | TRBJ1-2 | TRBD1 | TRBV12-3/TRBV12-4 | TGTGCCAGCCACTCCGACAGGGCAGGCTATGGCTACACCTTC | CASHSDRAGYGYTF
once | TRBJ2-5 | TRBD2 | TRBV20-1 | TGCAGTGCACAGAGACTAGCGGGACAACAAGAGACCCAGTACTTC | CSAQRLAGQQETQYF
. | TRBJ2-1 | . | TRBV30 | TGTGCCTGGAGTGTACTTGATTCAGGAGAATACTCCTACAATGAGCAGTTCTTC | CAWSVLDSGEYSYNEQFF
. | TRBJ2-4 | TRBD1 | TRBV3-1 | TGTGCCAGCAGTGACGACAGGGGCTACAAAAACATTCAGTACTTC | CASSDDRGYKNIQYF
. | TRBJ2-5 | . | TRBV7-9 | TGTGCCAGCAGCTTGGGCCCCTTAATGTACCAAGAGACCCAGTACTTC | CASSLGPLMYQETQYF
. | TRBJ1-1 | TRBD1 | TRBV2 | TGTGCCAGCAATCTACAGGGGAGGGAAGCTTTCTTT | CASNLQGREAFF
. | TRBJ2-1 | . | TRBV12-3/TRBV12-4 | TGTGCCAGCAGTCCCCCGGGACACCCGGCAGATGAGCAGTTCTTC | CASSPPGHPADEQFF
. | TRBJ1-4 | . | TRBV19 | TGTGCCAGTAGTAGAAGGACAGCTAATTATGAAAAACTGTTTTTT | CASSRRTANYEKLFF
few | TRBJ1-1 | . | TRBV7-3 | TGTGCCAGCAGCCCGAGCTCAGGCCGAGAAGCTTTCTTT | CASSPSSGREAFF
. | TRBJ2-7 | . | TRBV6-6 | TGTGCCAGCAGGTTCCTCGCACAGGGAGCCTACGAGCAGTACTTC | CASRFLAQGAYEQYF